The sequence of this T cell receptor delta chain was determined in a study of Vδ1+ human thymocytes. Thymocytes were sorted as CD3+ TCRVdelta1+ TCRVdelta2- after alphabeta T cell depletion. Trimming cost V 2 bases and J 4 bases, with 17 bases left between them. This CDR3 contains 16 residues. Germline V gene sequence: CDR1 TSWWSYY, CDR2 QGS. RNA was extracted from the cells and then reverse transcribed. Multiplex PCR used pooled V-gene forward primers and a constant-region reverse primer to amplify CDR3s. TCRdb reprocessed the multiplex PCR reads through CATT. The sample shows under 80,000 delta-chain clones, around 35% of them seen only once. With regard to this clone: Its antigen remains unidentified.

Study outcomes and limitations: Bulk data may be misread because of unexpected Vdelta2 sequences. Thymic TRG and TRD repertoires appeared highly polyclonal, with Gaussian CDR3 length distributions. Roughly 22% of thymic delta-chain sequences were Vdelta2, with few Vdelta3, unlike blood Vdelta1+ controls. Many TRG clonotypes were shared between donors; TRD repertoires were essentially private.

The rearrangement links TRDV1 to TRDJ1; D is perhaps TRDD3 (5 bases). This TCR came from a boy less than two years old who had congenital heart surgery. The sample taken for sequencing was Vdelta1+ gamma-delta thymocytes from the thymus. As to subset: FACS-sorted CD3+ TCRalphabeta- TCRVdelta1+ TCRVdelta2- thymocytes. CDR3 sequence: CALGELGPTAVDKLIF. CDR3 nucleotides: TGTGCTCTTGGGGAATTGGGGCCGACGGCGGTCGATAAACTCATCTTT.